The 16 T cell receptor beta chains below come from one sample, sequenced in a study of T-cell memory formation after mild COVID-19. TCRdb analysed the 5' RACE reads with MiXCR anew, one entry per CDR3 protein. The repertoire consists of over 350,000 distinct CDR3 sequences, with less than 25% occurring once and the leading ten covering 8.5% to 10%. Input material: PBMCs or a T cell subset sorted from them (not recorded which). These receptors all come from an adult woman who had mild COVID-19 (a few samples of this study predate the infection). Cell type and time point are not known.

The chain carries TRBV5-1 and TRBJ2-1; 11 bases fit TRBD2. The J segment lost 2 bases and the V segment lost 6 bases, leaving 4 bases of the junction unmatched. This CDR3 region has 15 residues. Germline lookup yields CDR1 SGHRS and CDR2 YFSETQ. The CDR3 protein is CASNLLAGAYNEQFF. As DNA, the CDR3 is TGCGCCAGCAATCTACTAGCGGGGGCCTACAATGAGCAGTTCTTC.

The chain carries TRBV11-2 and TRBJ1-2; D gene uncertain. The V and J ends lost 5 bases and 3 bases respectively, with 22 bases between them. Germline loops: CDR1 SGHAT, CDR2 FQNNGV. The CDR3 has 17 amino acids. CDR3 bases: TGTGCCAGCAGCCTTCAACCCTACACGGGAGGATACTATGGCTACACCTTC. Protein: CASSLQPYTGGYYGYTF.

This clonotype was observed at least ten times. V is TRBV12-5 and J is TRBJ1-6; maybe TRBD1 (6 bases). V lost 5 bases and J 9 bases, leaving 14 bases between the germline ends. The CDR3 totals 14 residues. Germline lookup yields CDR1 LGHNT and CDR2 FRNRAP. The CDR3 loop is CASGTQGSGSPLHF. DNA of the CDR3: TGTGCTAGTGGTACACAGGGAAGCGGTTCACCCCTCCACTTT.

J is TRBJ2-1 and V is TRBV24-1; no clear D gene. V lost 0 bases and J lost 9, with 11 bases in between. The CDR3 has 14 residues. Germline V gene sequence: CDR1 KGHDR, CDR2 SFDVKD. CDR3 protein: CATSDLRVIGEQFF. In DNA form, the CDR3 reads TGTGCCACCAGTGATTTGCGGGTGATTGGTGAGCAGTTCTTC.

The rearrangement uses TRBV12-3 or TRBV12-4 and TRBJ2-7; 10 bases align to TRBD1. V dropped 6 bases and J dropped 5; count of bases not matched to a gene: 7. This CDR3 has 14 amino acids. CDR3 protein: CASSRDRGRHEQYF. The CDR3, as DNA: TGTGCCAGCAGCCGGGACAGGGGTAGGCACGAGCAGTACTTC.

CDR3 sequence (DNA): TGTGCCAGCAGTTCCGTAGCGGGAGGCACCTACGAGCAGTACTTC. This translates into CASSSVAGGTYEQYF. The J gene is TRBJ2-7, the V gene TRBV12-3 or TRBV12-4; 10 nucleotides line up with TRBD2. V gave up 4 bases and J gave up 2 bases; unmatched junction bases: 5. There are 15 residues in the CDR3.

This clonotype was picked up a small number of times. The DNA of the CDR3 is TGTGCTAGTGCCGCTATGACAGGGTCCTCACCCCTCCACTTT. It translates to CASAAMTGSSPLHF. The rearrangement links TRBV12-5 to TRBJ1-6; 7 nucleotides line up with TRBD1. The CDR3 length is 14 residues. Per germline, CDR1 LGHNT and CDR2 FRNRAP. Trimming cost V 7 bases and J 10 bases; bases outside gene matches: 10.

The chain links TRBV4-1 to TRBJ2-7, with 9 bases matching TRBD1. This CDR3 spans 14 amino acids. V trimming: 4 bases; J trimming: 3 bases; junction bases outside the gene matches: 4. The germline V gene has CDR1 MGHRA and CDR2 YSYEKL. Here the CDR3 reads CASSPDRGYYEQYF. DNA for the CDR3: TGCGCCAGCAGCCCGGACAGGGGATACTACGAGCAGTACTTC.

The CDR3 bases are TGTGCCAGCAGCTTGGGATCTTCGCAGTATTTT. This gives the protein CASSLGSSQYF. This chain joins TRBV7-8 and TRBJ2-3; D remains unclear. Trimming left V 3 bases short and J 10 bases short, with 8 bases between. This CDR3 has 11 residues. Germline CDR1 reads SGHVS; CDR2 reads FQNEAQ.

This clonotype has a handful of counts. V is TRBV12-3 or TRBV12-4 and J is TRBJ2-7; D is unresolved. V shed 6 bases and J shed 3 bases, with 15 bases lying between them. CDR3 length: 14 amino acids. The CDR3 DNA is TGTGCCAGCAGAGAAGGAAAAGGGAACTACGAGCAGTACTTC. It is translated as CASREGKGNYEQYF.

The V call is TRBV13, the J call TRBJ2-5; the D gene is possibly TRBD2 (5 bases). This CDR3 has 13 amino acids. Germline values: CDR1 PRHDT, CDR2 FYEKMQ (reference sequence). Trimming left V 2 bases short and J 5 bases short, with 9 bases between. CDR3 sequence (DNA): TGTGCCAGCAGCTTACAGCGGATCGAGACCCAGTACTTC. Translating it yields CASSLQRIETQYF.

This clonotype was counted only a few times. Written as DNA, the CDR3 is TGTGCCATCACACCAGGGCTAGAGGGAGACGAGCAGTACTTC. Translated, it gives CAITPGLEGDEQYF. This sequence joins TRBV10-3 and TRBJ2-7; the D gene could be TRBD1 or TRBD2 (5 bases each). Germline V CDR1 and CDR2: ENHRY, SYGVKD. V lost 7 bases and J 5 bases, leaving 18 bases between the germline ends. This CDR3 is built from 14 residues.

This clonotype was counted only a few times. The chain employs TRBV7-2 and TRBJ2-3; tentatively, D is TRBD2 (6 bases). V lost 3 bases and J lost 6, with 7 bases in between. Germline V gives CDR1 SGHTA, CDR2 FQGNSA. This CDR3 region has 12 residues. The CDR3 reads CASSFRGDTQYF. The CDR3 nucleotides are TGTGCCAGCAGCTTTCGGGGGGATACGCAGTATTTT.

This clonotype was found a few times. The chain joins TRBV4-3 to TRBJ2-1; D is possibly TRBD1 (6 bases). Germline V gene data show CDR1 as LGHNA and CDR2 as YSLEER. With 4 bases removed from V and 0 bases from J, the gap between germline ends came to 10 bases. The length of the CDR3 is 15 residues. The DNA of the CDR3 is TGCGCCAGCAGCCGACAGGCGAGCTCCTACAATGAGCAGTTCTTC. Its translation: CASSRQASSYNEQFF.

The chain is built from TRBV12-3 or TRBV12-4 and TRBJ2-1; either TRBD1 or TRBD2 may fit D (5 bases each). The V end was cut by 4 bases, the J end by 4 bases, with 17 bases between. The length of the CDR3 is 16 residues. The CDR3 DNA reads TGTGCCAGCAGTTCGAGGGGTATGGGTTCTTACAATGAGCAGTTCTTC. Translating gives CASSSRGMGSYNEQFF.

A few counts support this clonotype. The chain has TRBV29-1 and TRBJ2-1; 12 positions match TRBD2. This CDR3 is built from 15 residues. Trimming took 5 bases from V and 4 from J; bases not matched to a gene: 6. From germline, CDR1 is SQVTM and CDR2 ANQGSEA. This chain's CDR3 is CSVRTSGNGYNEQFF. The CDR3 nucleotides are TGCAGCGTTAGGACTAGCGGGAACGGGTACAATGAGCAGTTCTTC.